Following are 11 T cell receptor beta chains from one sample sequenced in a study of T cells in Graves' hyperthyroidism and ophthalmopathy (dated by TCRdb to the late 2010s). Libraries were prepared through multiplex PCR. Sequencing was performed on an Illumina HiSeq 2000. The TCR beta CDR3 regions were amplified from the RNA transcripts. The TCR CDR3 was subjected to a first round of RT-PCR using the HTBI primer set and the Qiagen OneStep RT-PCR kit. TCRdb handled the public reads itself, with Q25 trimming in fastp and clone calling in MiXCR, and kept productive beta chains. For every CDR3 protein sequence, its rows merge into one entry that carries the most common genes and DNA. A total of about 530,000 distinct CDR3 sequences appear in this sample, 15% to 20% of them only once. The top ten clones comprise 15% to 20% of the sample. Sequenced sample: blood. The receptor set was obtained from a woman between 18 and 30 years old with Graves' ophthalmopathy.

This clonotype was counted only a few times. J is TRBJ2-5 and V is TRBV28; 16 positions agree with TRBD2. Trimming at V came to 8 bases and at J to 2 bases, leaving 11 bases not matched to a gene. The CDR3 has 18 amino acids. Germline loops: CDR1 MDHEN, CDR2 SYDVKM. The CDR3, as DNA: TGTGCCAGCGGGTCCTCCGGGACTAGCGGGAGGGCACAAGAGACCCAGTACTTC. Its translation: CASGSSGTSGRAQETQYF.

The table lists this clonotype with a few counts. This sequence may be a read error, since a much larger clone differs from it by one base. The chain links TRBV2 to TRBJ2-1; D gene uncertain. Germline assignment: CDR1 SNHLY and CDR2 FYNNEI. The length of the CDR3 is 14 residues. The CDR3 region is CASGEHNSYNEQFF. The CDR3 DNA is TGTGCCAGCGGTGAACACAACTCCTACAATGAGCAGTTCTTC.

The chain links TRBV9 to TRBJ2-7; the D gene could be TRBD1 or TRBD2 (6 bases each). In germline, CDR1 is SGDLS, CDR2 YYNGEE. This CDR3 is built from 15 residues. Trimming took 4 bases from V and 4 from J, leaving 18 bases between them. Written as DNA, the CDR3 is TGTGCCAGCAGCCCCCGGGACCAGGGGACTTACGAGCAGTACTTC. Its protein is CASSPRDQGTYEQYF.

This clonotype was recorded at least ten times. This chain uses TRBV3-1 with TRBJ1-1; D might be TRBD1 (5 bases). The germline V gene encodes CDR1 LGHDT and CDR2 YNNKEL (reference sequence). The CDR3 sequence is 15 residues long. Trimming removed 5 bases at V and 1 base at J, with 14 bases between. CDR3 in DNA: TGTGCCAGCAGCACCCGAATGGGGGGGAACACTGAAGCTTTCTTT. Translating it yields CASSTRMGGNTEAFF.

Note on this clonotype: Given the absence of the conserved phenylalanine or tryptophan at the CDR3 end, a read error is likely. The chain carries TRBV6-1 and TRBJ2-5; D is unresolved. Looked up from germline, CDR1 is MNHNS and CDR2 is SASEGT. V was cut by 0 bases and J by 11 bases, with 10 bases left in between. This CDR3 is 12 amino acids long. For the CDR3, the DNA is TGTGCCAGCAGTGAAGCATCAAGAGATCAGTACCTC. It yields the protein CASSEASRDQYL.

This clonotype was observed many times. Here the CDR3 DNA reads TGTGCCAGCAGATCGACCGCGAACTATGGCTACACCTTC. This sequence encodes CASRSTANYGYTF. The V and J genes are TRBV28 and TRBJ1-2; D gene ambiguous. CDR3 length: 13 residues. The germline CDR1 and CDR2 sequences are MDHEN and SYDVKM. Trimming cost V 6 bases and J 2 bases, with 10 bases left between them.

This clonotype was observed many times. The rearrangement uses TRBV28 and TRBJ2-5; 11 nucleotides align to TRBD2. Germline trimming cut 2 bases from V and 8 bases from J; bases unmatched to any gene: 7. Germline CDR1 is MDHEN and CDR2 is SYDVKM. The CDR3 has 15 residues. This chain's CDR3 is CASSLKVAGGPTQYF. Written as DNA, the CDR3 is TGTGCCAGCAGTTTAAAGGTAGCGGGAGGGCCAACCCAGTACTTC.

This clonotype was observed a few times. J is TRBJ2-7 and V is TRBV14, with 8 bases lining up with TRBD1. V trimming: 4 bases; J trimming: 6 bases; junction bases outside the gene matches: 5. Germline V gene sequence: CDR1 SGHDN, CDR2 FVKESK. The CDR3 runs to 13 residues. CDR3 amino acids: CASSRDRFGEQYF. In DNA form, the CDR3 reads TGTGCCAGCAGCCGGGACAGGTTCGGCGAGCAGTACTTC.

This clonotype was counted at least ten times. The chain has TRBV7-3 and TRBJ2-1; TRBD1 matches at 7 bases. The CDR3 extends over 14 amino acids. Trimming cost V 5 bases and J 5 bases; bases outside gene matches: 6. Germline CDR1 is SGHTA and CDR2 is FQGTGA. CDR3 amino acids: CASSPDRENNEQFF. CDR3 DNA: TGTGCCAGCAGCCCTGACAGGGAAAACAATGAGCAGTTCTTC.

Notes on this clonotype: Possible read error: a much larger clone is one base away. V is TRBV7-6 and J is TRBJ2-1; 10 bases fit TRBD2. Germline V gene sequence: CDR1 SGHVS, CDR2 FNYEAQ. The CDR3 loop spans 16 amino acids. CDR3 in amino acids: CASILLASGSVNEQFF. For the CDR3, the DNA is TGTGCCAGCATCTTACTAGCTAGCGGGAGTGTCAATGAGCAGTTCTTC.

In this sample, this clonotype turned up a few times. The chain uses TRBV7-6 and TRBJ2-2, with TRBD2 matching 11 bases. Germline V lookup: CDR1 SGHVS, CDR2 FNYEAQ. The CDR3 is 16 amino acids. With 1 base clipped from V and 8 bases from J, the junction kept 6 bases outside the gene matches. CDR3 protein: CASSLGGTSGIGELFF. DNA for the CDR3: TGTGCCAGCAGCTTAGGGGGGACTAGCGGAATAGGGGAGCTGTTTTTT. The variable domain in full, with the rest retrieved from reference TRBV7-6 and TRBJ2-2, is GAGVSQSPRYKVTKRGQDVALRCDPISGHVSLYWYRQALGQGPEFLTYFNYEAQQDKSGLPNDRFSAERPEGSISTLTIQRTEQRDSAMYRCASSLGGTSGIGELFFGEGSRLTVL.